This T cell receptor (beta chain) was sequenced during a study of shared clonotypes between healthy human individuals. Study-level background: Each donor's CD4 naive and CD4 memory cells filled three plates apiece, CD8 naive two, and CD8 memory one.

Libraries were prepared by immunoSEQ multiplex PCR; TCRdb keeps only in-frame clonotypes and omits some of them. The sample shows roughly 760,000 clones, approximately 74% of them seen only once. The CDR3 covers 13 residues. Germline values: CDR1 MDHEN, CDR2 SYDVKM. V shed 6 bases and J shed 4 bases, with 10 bases lying between them. About this clone: Other DNA sequences of this sample code for an identical CDR3.

The specimen was memory CD4+ T cells sorted from blood. Subset here: CD45RA-negative fraction. This chain joins TRBV28 and TRBJ1-5; D unresolved. The source is a woman under 40 in good health. Here the CDR3 DNA reads TGTGCCAGCAGCCTCAGACCTAATCAGCCCCAGCATTTT. This sequence encodes CASSLRPNQPQHF.